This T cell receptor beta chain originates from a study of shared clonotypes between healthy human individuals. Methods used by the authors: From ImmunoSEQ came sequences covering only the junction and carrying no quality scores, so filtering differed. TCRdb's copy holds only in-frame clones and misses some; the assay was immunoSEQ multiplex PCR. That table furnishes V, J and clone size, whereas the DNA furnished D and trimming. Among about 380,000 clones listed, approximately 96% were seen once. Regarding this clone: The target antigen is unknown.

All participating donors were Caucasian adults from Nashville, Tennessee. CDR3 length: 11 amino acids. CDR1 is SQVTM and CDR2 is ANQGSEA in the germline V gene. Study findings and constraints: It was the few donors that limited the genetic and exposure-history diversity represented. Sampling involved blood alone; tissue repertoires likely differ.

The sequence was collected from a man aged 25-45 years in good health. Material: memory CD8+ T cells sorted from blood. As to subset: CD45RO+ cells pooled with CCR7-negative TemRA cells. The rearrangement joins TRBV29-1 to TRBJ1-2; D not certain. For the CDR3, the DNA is TGCAGGAGGAGGCGGTCCTATGGCTACACCTTC. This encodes CRRRRSYGYTF.